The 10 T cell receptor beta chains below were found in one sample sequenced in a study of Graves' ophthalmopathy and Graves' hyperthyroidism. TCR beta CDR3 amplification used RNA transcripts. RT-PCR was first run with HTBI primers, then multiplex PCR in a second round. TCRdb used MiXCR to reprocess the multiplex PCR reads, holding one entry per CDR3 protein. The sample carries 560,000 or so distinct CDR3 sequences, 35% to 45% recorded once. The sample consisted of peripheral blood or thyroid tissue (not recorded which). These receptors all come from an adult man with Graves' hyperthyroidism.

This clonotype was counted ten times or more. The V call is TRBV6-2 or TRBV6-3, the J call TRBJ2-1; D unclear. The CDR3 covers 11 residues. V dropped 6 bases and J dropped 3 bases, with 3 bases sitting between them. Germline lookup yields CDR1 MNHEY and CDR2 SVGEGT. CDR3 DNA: TGTGCCAGCAGGGACTACAATGAGCAGTTCTTC. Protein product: CASRDYNEQFF.

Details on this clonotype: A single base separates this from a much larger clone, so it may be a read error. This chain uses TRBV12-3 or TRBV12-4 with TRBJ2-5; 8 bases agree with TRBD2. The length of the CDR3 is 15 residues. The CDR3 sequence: CASRKAGEVGETRYF. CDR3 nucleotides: TGTGCCAGCAGAAAAGCGGGAGAGGTTGGGGAGACCCGGTACTTC.

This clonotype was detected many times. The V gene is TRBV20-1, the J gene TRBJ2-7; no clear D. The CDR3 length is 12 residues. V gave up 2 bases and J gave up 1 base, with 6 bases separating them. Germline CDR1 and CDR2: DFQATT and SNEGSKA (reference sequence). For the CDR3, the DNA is TGCAGTGCTAGAACTCGATCCTACGAGCAGTACTTC. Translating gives CSARTRSYEQYF.

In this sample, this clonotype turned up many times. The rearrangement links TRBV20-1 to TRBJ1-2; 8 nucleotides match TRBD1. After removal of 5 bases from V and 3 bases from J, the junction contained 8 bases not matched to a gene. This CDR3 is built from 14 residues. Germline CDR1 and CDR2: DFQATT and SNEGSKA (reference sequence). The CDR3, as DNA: TGCAGTGCTTCAAGGACAGGGAGGGACTATGGCTACACCTTC. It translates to CSASRTGRDYGYTF.

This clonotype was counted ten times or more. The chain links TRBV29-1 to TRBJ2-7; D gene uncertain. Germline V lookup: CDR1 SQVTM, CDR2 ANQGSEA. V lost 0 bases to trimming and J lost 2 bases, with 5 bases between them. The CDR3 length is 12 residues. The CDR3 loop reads CSVEDGAYEQYF. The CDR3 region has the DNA TGCAGCGTTGAAGATGGGGCCTACGAGCAGTACTTC.

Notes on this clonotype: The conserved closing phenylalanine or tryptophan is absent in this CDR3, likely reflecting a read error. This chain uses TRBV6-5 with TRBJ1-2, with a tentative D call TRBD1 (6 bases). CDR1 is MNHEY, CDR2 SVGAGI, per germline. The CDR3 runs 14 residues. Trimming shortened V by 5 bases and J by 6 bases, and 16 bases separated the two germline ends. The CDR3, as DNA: TGTGCCAGCAGTCCCACCCTTTGGACAGATGGCTACACCCTC. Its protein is CASSPTLWTDGYTL.

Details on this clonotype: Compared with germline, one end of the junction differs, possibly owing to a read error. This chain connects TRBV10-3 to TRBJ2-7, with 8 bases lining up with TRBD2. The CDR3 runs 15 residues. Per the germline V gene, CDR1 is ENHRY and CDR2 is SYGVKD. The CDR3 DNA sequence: TGTGCCAGCAGTTACGGGAGGGTTCAGTCCCACGAGCAGTACTTC. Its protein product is CASSYGRVQSHEQYF.

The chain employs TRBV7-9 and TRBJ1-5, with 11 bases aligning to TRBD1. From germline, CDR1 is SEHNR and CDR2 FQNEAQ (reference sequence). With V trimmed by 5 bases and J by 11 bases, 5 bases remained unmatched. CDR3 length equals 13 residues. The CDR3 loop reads CASSKGQGETQHF. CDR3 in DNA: TGTGCCAGCAGCAAGGGACAGGGGGAGACCCAGCATTTT.

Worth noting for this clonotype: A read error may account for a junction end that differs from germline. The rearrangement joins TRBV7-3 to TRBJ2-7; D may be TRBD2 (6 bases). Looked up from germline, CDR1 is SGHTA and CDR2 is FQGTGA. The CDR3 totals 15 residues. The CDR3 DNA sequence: TGTGCCAGCAGCCCGTTCAGCGGGCCTACCTACAAGCAGTACTTC. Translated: CASSPFSGPTYKQYF.

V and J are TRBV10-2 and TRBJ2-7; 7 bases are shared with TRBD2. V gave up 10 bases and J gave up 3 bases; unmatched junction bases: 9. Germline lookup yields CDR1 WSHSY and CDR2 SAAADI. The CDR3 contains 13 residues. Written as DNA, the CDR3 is TGCGCCACCCTGGCGGGAGCGGGCTACGAGCAGTACTTC. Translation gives CATLAGAGYEQYF.